The entry below gives a single TCR beta chain sequence along with its context. Its antigen is not yet known. No quality values exist for individual bases; no much larger clone is one base distant. The sample comes from a study of blood T cell repertoires in COVID-19 (dated by TCRdb to between 2020 and 2021). Broadly, across the study: Samples from collaborators originated in the United States, Italy and Spain and spanned both the acute and convalescent phases of COVID-19. The prospective study material was composed of cDNA or gDNA derived from T cells, B-cell-depleted T cells, or PBMCs. The dataset comprised deeply sampled blood TCRbeta repertoires from subjects exposed to, actively infected with, or recovered from COVID-19. The repertoires were made available in a free public database intended to serve as a resource for research on the immune response to SARS-CoV-2. The samples were drawn from the first 160 participants of the ongoing ImmuneRACE study and from 1,254 subjects provided by 6 global collaborators. Nearly every sample came with metadata listing a de-identified subject ID, COVID-19 status, age in years and sex. Where HLA class I and class II types were available, the types were taken from metadata supplied by the sample provider, not from assay-based typing. What the study reported, not specific to this receptor: The quantity of clinical and demographic metadata differed by source and by participant and was supplied without curation.

In the prospective study, participants were about 18 to 100 years old, resided in fewer than 25 geographic areas of the United States, and were enrolled through a virtual design. In the prospective study, participants were assigned to cohorts based on the clinical history participants reported in a screening survey and a study questionnaire. Recovered participants in ImmuneRACE Cohort 3 were defined as having two consecutive negative NP/OP PCR tests, clearance from a healthcare professional, or resolution of symptoms. Mobile phlebotomists in the prospective study collected whole blood, serum and a nasopharyngeal or oropharyngeal swab from every participant. Prospective study participants could optionally give additional blood draws and questionnaires over a roughly 2-month period. Blood samples from the prospective study were shipped frozen or at room temperature prior to DNA extraction. The immunoSEQ Assay, a bias-controlled multiplex PCR, was used to amplify TCRbeta CDR3 regions from genomic DNA. Per the original workflow: Within the assay, amplification of reference gene primers was used to estimate how many nucleated cells each sample contained. To quantify the absolute abundance of each unique TCRbeta CDR3 rearrangement, sequence reads were collapsed and filtered. For each sample, productive Simpson clonality was calculated as the square root of Simpson's diversity index over productive rearrangements. What TCRdb holds here is the immuneACCESS table cut down to in-frame rearrangements. Part of the clones is not present; checked against another copy, under half of the missing clones reflect an unresolved V gene, and the others are unexplained. The DNA was the basis for D and trimming; V, J and clone size are from that table. For this sample there are approximately 170,000 clones; approximately 80% appear just once. Together, the top ten hold 6% of the sample.

Germline trimming amounts to 1 base on V and 3 bases on J, with 5 as the count of junction bases outside the gene matches. Based on the germline V gene, the CDR1 and CDR2 sequences are SGHDN and FVKESK. The CDR3 spans 16 residues, from the cysteine through the phenylalanine. Only the CDR3 part of the read is kept: 48 bases, read in frame from the first base. The sequence came from a man aged 35 to 55 who had recovered from COVID-19. Specimen: PBMCs or T cells enriched from blood (not recorded which). The chain uses TRBV14 and TRBJ2-5, with 10 central nucleotides matching TRBD1. The encoded CDR3 is CASSQVPGTGEETQYF. The nucleotide sequence is given as TGTGCCAGCAGCCAAGTTCCCGGGACAGGGGAAGAGACCCAGTACTTC. Where the CDR3 stops, the reference TRBV14 and TRBJ2-5 genes take over; the full variable domain is EAGVTQFPSHSVIEKGQTVTLRCDPISGHDNLYWYRRVMGKEIKFLLHFVKESKQDESGMPNNRFLAERTGGTYSTLKVQPAELEDSGVYFCASSQVPGTGEETQYFGPGTRLLVL.